This is a list of T cell receptor beta chains from one sample in a study of cytomegalovirus exposure and HLA in healthy donors. TCRdb's table, derived via immunoSEQ multiplex PCR, lists solely in-frame clones and lacks some. This sample has some 250,000 clones, with around 76% found just once. Material for sequencing was PBMCs. Receptors were obtained from a woman between 40 and 55 years old in good health and CMV-seropositive. CDR3s include the opening cysteine and the closing phenylalanine or tryptophan. A D gene is named only where the DNA matches it firmly. Expanded clones get a size class; other rows say once, few or many, or leave the size out.

d_gene,j_gene,abundance,v_gene,CDR3aa,CDR3nt
-,TRBJ2-7,-,TRBV30,CAWSSAVGVGYEQYF,TGTGCCTGGAGTTCCGCGGTCGGGGTTGGCTACGAGCAGTACTTC
-,TRBJ1-1,-,TRBV5-5,CASSPHPGRLNTEAFF,TGTGCCAGCAGCCCCCACCCAGGGCGCTTGAACACTGAAGCTTTCTTT
-,TRBJ1-1,-,TRBV7-2,CASSLGSANTEAFF,TGTGCCAGCAGCTTAGGGAGTGCGAACACTGAAGCTTTCTTT
-,TRBJ1-5,-,TRBV5-6,CASSQSAENQPQHF,TGTGCCAGCAGTCAATCAGCGGAGAATCAGCCCCAGCATTTT
-,TRBJ1-6,-,TRBV13,CASSSGSSYNSPLHF,TGTGCCAGCAGCTCTGGGAGCTCCTATAATTCACCCCTCCACTTT
-,TRBJ2-7,once,TRBV7-2,CASSSQQGGEQYF,TGTGCCAGCAGCTCCCAACAGGGTGGCGAGCAGTACTTC
TRBD1,TRBJ1-2,-,TRBV7-9,CAGTASNYGYTF,TGTGCAGGGACAGCGTCTAACTATGGCTACACCTTC
TRBD1,TRBJ1-5,-,TRBV5-1,CASSVGQGNQPQHF,TGCGCCAGCAGCGTTGGACAGGGCAATCAGCCCCAGCATTTT
-,TRBJ1-2,-,TRBV30,CALKYSGPGQGTYGYTF,TGTGCCTTAAAGTACTCAGGGCCGGGACAAGGCACCTATGGCTACACCTTC
-,TRBJ2-7,-,TRBV11-2,CASKGQQLKTGHEQYF,TGTGCCAGCAAAGGCCAGCAGCTTAAAACAGGACACGAGCAGTACTTC
-,TRBJ2-7,-,TRBV7-2,CASSLATYEQYF,TGTGCCAGCAGCTTAGCCACCTACGAGCAGTACTTC
TRBD2,TRBJ2-1,-,TRBV9,CASSESGASGTVEQFF,TGTGCCAGCAGCGAGTCCGGGGCTAGCGGGACGGTTGAGCAGTTCTTC
TRBD2,TRBJ2-1,-,TRBV11-3,CASSLDRSSGTYNEQFF,TGTGCCAGCAGCTTAGATAGATCTAGCGGGACCTACAATGAGCAGTTCTTC
-,TRBJ1-1,-,TRBV19,CASSNGLNTEAFF,TGTGCCAGTAGTAACGGGTTGAACACTGAAGCTTTCTTT
-,TRBJ2-2,-,TRBV7-8,CASTHRGAGESGTGELFF,TGTGCCAGCACCCACAGGGGAGCGGGAGAATCTGGCACCGGGGAGCTGTTTTTT
TRBD2,TRBJ2-1,-,TRBV19,CASSPSSGRLNGQFF,TGTGCCAGTAGTCCCTCAAGCGGGAGGCTTAATGGGCAGTTCTTC
-,TRBJ2-3,few,TRBV6-1,CASSGRVGDTQYF,TGTGCCAGCAGTGGCAGGGTGGGAGATACGCAGTATTTT
-,TRBJ2-2,-,TRBV18,CASSPRENTGELFF,TGTGCCAGCTCACCACGAGAGAACACCGGGGAGCTGTTTTTT
-,TRBJ2-3,-,TRBV6-5,CASSRLGRDTQYF,TGTGCCAGCAGCCGACTGGGGAGGGATACGCAGTATTTT
-,TRBJ1-5,-,TRBV5-6,CASSSGQLTQPQHF,TGTGCCAGCAGCTCCGGACAGTTAACGCAGCCCCAGCATTTT
TRBD1,TRBJ2-7,-,TRBV23-1,CASSQGARTGVCEQYF,TGCGCCAGCAGTCAAGGGGCCAGGACAGGGGTTTGCGAGCAGTACTTC
-,TRBJ2-5,-,TRBV11-2,CASKRAGETQYF,TGTGCCAGCAAAAGAGCCGGAGAGACCCAGTACTTC
TRBD2,TRBJ2-7,-,TRBV5-1,CASSFGGGYYEQYF,TGCGCCAGCAGCTTTGGGGGGGGTTATTACGAGCAGTACTTC
-,TRBJ1-3,-,TRBV7-9,CASSLDGVSGNTIYF,TGTGCCAGCAGCTTAGACGGGGTGTCTGGAAACACCATATATTTT
-,TRBJ2-7,-,TRBV29-1,CSVRQAGEQYF,TGCAGCGTTAGGCAGGCGGGCGAGCAGTACTTC
-,TRBJ2-1,-,TRBV27,CASRPRASGGEQFF,TGTGCCAGCAGGCCGCGGGCCTCGGGCGGTGAGCAGTTCTTC
TRBD2,TRBJ2-7,-,TRBV7-2,CASRSSGRTYEQYF,TGTGCCAGCAGATCGAGCGGGAGGACCTACGAGCAGTACTTC
TRBD1,TRBJ1-2,-,TRBV7-6,CASSLVTGDVVGYGYTF,TGTGCCAGCAGCTTAGTAACAGGGGACGTGGTGGGCTATGGCTACACCTTC
TRBD1,TRBJ2-7,-,TRBV9,CASSADRASYEQYF,TGTGCCAGCAGCGCAGACAGGGCCTCCTACGAGCAGTACTTC
-,TRBJ1-5,few,TRBV15,CATRVGSGSNQPQHF,TGTGCCACCCGGGTTGGGTCGGGTAGCAATCAGCCCCAGCATTTT
-,TRBJ1-5,few,TRBV28,CASSNSGTNNQPQHF,TGTGCCAGCAGTAACTCCGGGACAAACAATCAGCCCCAGCATTTT
-,TRBJ1-1,-,TRBV10-3,CAIRGQNTEAFF,TGTGCCATTAGAGGACAGAACACTGAAGCTTTCTTT
-,TRBJ2-3,-,TRBV19,CASNAVGLTDTQYF,TGTGCCAGTAATGCGGTGGGTCTCACAGATACGCAGTATTTT
-,TRBJ1-3,-,TRBV5-5,CASSLWGDSGNTIYF,TGTGCCAGCAGCTTGTGGGGCGACTCTGGAAACACCATATATTTT
TRBD1,TRBJ2-7,-,TRBV27,CASSLEGQGFYEQYF,TGTGCCAGCAGTTTAGAGGGACAGGGGTTCTACGAGCAGTACTTC
TRBD1,TRBJ2-2,-,TRBV19,CASSRGGETGELFF,TGTGCCAGTAGTCGAGGGGGCGAAACCGGGGAGCTGTTTTTT
-,TRBJ2-3,-,TRBV9,CASSVVGGGTDTQYF,TGTGCCAGCAGCGTAGTAGGGGGGGGGACAGATACGCAGTATTTT
-,TRBJ2-3,-,TRBV7-8,CASSLWAGQPDTQYF,TGTGCCAGCAGCCTTTGGGCTGGACAACCAGATACGCAGTATTTT
-,TRBJ1-2,-,TRBV5-1,CASSPEGRGYGYTF,TGCGCCAGCAGCCCAGAAGGCAGGGGCTATGGCTACACCTTC
TRBD1,TRBJ1-4,few,TRBV4-3,CASSQEVRTGGSKLFF,TGCGCCAGCAGCCAAGAAGTCAGGACAGGGGGATCAAAACTGTTTTTT
TRBD1,TRBJ1-2,-,TRBV6-5,CASSSPGQKYGYTF,TGTGCCAGCAGTTCCCCGGGACAGAAATATGGCTACACCTTC
-,TRBJ1-5,-,TRBV4-1,CASSHLPGGTSNQPQHF,TGCGCCAGCAGCCACCTGCCGGGAGGGACGAGCAATCAGCCCCAGCATTTT
TRBD1,TRBJ2-3,-,TRBV7-9,CASSPGTGLTDTQYF,TGTGCCAGCAGCCCCGGGACAGGACTCACAGATACGCAGTATTTT
-,TRBJ1-3,-,TRBV4-2,CASSQDPPGSGNTIYF,TGTGCCAGCAGCCAAGATCCCCCCGGCTCTGGAAACACCATATATTTT
-,TRBJ2-7,-,TRBV10-3,CAISERVDDALRF,TGTGCCATCAGTGAGCGGGTTGACGACGCACTACGCTTC
TRBD1,TRBJ2-7,-,TRBV11-3,CAGSPRQGASYEQYF,TGTGCCGGCAGCCCCCGACAGGGGGCCTCCTACGAGCAGTACTTC